The 16 T cell receptor beta chains below were found in one sample sequenced in a study of blood T cell repertoires in COVID-19. The repertoire was sequenced with immunoSEQ multiplex PCR; TCRdb's copy has only in-frame clones and lacks some. Of around 300,000 clones in the sample, roughly nine tenths were seen once. The sequencing input was peripheral blood. Every receptor here comes from a woman aged 25 to 39 with COVID-19, enrolled during active disease.

The V call is TRBV5-1, the J call TRBJ1-1; D remains unclear. The length of the CDR3 is 15 residues. The germline gives CDR1 SGHRS, CDR2 YFSETQ. Trimming took off 0 bases at V and 5 bases at J, with 14 bases between the two ends. CDR3 sequence reads: CASSLESGFWTEAFF. CDR3 nucleotides: TGCGCCAGCAGCTTGGAGTCGGGGTTTTGGACTGAAGCTTTCTTT.

This sequence joins TRBV7-6 and TRBJ2-2, with D unclear. Trimming left V 3 bases short and J 2 bases short, with 13 bases between. Germline V gene data show CDR1 as SGHVS and CDR2 as FNYEAQ. CDR3 length: 16 residues. CDR3 sequence reads: CASSLNPLVNTGELFF. CDR3 nucleotide sequence: TGTGCCAGCAGCTTGAACCCGCTAGTAAACACCGGGGAGCTGTTTTTT.

CDR3 protein: CASSGSTDEQFF. The CDR3 bases are TGTGCCAGCAGTGGGTCGACAGATGAGCAGTTCTTC. This chain joins TRBV2 and TRBJ2-1; D is possibly TRBD1 (5 bases). CDR3 length equals 12 residues. The germline V and J ends were trimmed by 4 bases and 8 bases, with 9 bases remaining between them. In germline, CDR1 is SNHLY, CDR2 FYNNEI.

This clone was counted once. The genes are TRBV19 and TRBJ1-1; the match to TRBD1 covers 7 bases. This CDR3 contains 15 residues. The germline gives CDR1 LNHDA, CDR2 SQIVND (reference sequence). Trimming at V came to 5 bases and at J to 4 bases, leaving 10 bases not matched to a gene. CDR3 in amino acids: CASSLLKGAGTEAFF. For the CDR3, the DNA is TGTGCCAGTAGTCTACTAAAGGGGGCGGGCACTGAAGCTTTCTTT. Combining the CDR3 with reference TRBV19 and TRBJ1-1 gives the whole variable domain DGGITQSPKYLFRKEGQNVTLSCEQNLNHDAMYWYRQDPGQGLRLIYYSQIVNDFQKGDIAEGYSVSREKKESFPLTVTSAQKNPTAFYLCASSLLKGAGTEAFFGQGTRLTVV.

The chain joins TRBV6-5 to TRBJ2-7; possible D gene TRBD1, 5 bases. Germline CDR1 is MNHEY and CDR2 is SVGAGI. This CDR3 has 13 amino acids. V lost 7 bases and J lost 3, with 13 bases in between. The CDR3 region is CASMGRARYEQYF. The CDR3 DNA reads TGTGCCAGCATGGGCAGGGCCCGCTACGAGCAGTACTTC.

The V gene is TRBV10-3, the J gene TRBJ1-1; no clear D gene. The V end lost 0 bases, the J end lost 5 bases, and 10 bases lay between the germline ends. Germline CDR1 and CDR2: ENHRY and SYGVKD. CDR3 length: 14 amino acids. The CDR3 region has the DNA TGTGCCATCAGTGAGTCTGTCTTAGAGACTGAAGCTTTCTTT. It yields the protein CAISESVLETEAFF.

The chain combines TRBV6-5 with TRBJ1-2; 8 nucleotides agree with TRBD1. This CDR3 is built from 15 residues. Germline V gene sequence: CDR1 MNHEY, CDR2 SVGAGI. Unmatched junction bases numbered 14, after V lost 6 bases and J lost 8 bases. The CDR3 spells CASSPDFQGARGYTF. CDR3 coding DNA: TGTGCCAGCAGCCCGGATTTCCAGGGGGCGCGAGGCTACACCTTC.

The chain links TRBV19 to TRBJ1-2; 10 nucleotides line up with TRBD1. J gave up 7 bases and V 6 bases, and 8 bases lay outside the gene matches. CDR1 and CDR2 (germline): LNHDA, SQIVND (reference sequence). The CDR3 runs to 14 residues. The CDR3 protein is CASRRDRGSAGYTF. The CDR3 DNA sequence: TGTGCCAGTAGAAGGGACAGGGGTTCGGCTGGCTACACCTTC.

The rearrangement joins TRBV4-1 to TRBJ2-5, with 8 bases identical to TRBD1. Germline assignment: CDR1 MGHRA and CDR2 YSYEKL. This CDR3 has 17 amino acids. With 0 bases clipped from V and 5 bases from J, the junction kept 11 bases outside the gene matches. The CDR3, as DNA: TGCGCCAGCAGCCAAGAATCCGACAGGGGAGGCGGCGAGACCCAGTACTTC. This translates into CASSQESDRGGGETQYF.

The CDR3 region has the DNA TGTGCCACCCTTGCTAGCGGGGGAGCCTCGGAGCAGTTCTTC. Translation gives CATLASGGASEQFF. The chain uses TRBV10-3 and TRBJ2-1; 10 bases are shared with TRBD2. Germline V gene data show CDR1 as ENHRY and CDR2 as SYGVKD. The CDR3 runs to 14 residues. The V segment lost 10 bases and the J segment 10 bases; nucleotides outside the gene matches: 13.

The CDR3: CAWSIGGGASYEQYF. The CDR3 DNA reads as TGTGCCTGGAGTATTGGTGGAGGGGCCTCCTACGAGCAGTACTTC. The chain has TRBV30 and TRBJ2-7; D is perhaps TRBD2 (6 bases). Trimming pared 2 bases from V and 0 bases from J, leaving 14 bases between. CDR1 is GTSNPN, CDR2 SVGIG, per germline (reference sequence). This CDR3 has 15 residues.

This sequence joins TRBV5-1 and TRBJ2-1, with D tentatively TRBD1 (6 bases). Per germline, CDR1 SGHRS and CDR2 YFSETQ. V was cut by 4 bases and J by 3 bases, with 11 bases left in between. The CDR3 loop spans 14 amino acids. The CDR3 protein is CASSRGQSYNEQFF. For the CDR3, the DNA is TGCGCCAGCAGCCGTGGACAGAGCTACAATGAGCAGTTCTTC.

The chain joins TRBV15 to TRBJ2-7; TRBD2 aligns across 8 bases. With V trimmed by 3 bases and J by 2 bases, 0 bases remained unmatched. The CDR3 contains 13 residues. Germline CDR1 reads LNHNV; CDR2 reads YYDKDF (reference sequence). The CDR3 DNA sequence: TGTGCCACCAGCAGGACTAGCGCCTACGAGCAGTACTTC. Translation gives CATSRTSAYEQYF.

The CDR3 is CASSLSGYNEQFF. The CDR3 DNA follows: TGTGCCAGCAGCTTAAGCGGCTACAATGAGCAGTTCTTC. The gene calls are TRBV11-3 and TRBJ2-1, with a possible D match to TRBD2 (5 bases). V lost 2 bases and J 3 bases, leaving 5 bases between the germline ends. From germline, CDR1 is SGHNT and CDR2 YENEEA. This CDR3 is built from 13 residues.

V usage is TRBV21-1 and J usage is TRBJ1-2. TRBV21-1 is assigned pseudogene status. The CDR3 contains 16 residues. The CDR3 reads CASSKGVGRLNYGYTF. DNA for the CDR3: TGTGCCAGCAGCAAAGGGGTCGGCAGACTTAACTATGGCTACACCTTC.

The V gene is TRBV11-2, the J gene TRBJ2-5; D uncertain. Germline V CDR1 and CDR2: SGHAT, FQNNGV. The CDR3 is 13 residues long. V lost 2 bases, J lost 4 bases, and 8 bases lay in between. Here the CDR3 reads CASSLNRRETQYF. In nucleotides, the CDR3 is TGTGCCAGCAGCTTAAACAGACGAGAGACCCAGTACTTC.